A selection of T cell receptor beta chains follows, all from one sample in a study of cytomegalovirus exposure and HLA in healthy donors. Clones were sequenced by immunoSEQ multiplex PCR, and TCRdb holds only the in-frame ones, with some missing. The sample spans 85,000 to 110,000 clones; the ten largest clones claim 3% to 3.5%. Material for sequencing was PBMCs. Source of these receptors: a man aged 35-49 years in good health and CMV-seronegative. Both conserved end residues are trimmed from each CDR3. D genes are given only for firm matches.

V gene	D gene	CDR3 protein
TRBV7-2	TRBD2	ASSPTGGADTQY
TRBV9	TRBD2	ASSSAGASGRISTDTQY
TRBV4-3	TRBD2	ASSQDSGVLNEQF
TRBV6-1	TRBD1	ASSEPGTGFSQPQH
TRBV7-9	.	ASSPILLSRAYEQY
TRBV6-5	TRBD1	ASSYFTGDYGYT
TRBV5-6	.	ASSLRSGGLAYGYT
TRBV2	TRBD1	ASSEIGGQITYGYT
TRBV6-1	TRBD1	ASSGTGEKLF
TRBV5-1	.	ASSFNTGHREKLF
TRBV5-4	TRBD2	ASSGGLVNSGANVLT
TRBV28	.	ASSLSRAYEQY
TRBV18	TRBD1	ASSSTGRSWDTEAF
TRBV5-1	.	ASSPREGMNTEAF
TRBV7-2	.	ASSAYRRTDTQY
TRBV7-8	.	ASSLVADTQY
TRBV5-1	TRBD1	ASSLTGAGTEAF
TRBV30	TRBD1	AFLRTGEAHEQY
TRBV7-2	.	ASSPTRGNQPQH
TRBV25-1	TRBD1	ASSDWTGKHNEQF
TRBV2	.	ASTRDNEKLF
TRBV30	.	AWSVWRGENYGYT
TRBV21-1	.	AGLSDRPHTEAF
TRBV25-1	.	ASSEKGDGSGANVLT
TRBV19	TRBD1	ATLDRGLSGNTIY
TRBV18	TRBD1	ASSPRGQGARTDTQY
TRBV9	.	ASSTAGSGTQY
TRBV27	.	ASSPQEGAYEQY
TRBV2	.	ASSIGLKNIQY
TRBV5-1	TRBD1	ASSPWDSRSPPSTDTQY
TRBV4-1	TRBD1	ASSQTGGFNEKLF
TRBV7-9	TRBD2	ASSLATSGTDTQY
TRBV18	TRBD2	ASSMTSGYSTETQY
TRBV19	.	ASSQTMNSPLH
TRBV27	.	ASRLGAGGKTEAF
TRBV7-9	TRBD1	ASSLAQGALDEAF
TRBV5-6	.	ASSSGDNEKLF
TRBV6-6	TRBD2	ASSSGLAGGSYEQY
TRBV7-2	.	ASSLLGAMSDTQY
TRBV10-3	TRBD2	AISDTSGGNYEQY
TRBV11-3	.	ASSLDTGPGSGANVLT
TRBV4-3	.	ASSPTPTEIYGYT
TRBV7-9	.	ASSPGTSRPQH
TRBV6-6	.	ASSYDGEINQPQH
TRBV30	TRBD2	AWSVRGGVGEQF
TRBV27	.	ASRGGGTETQY
TRBV7-8	TRBD1	ASSSYRDSLSEQY
TRBV7-2	TRBD1	ASSPGQGIGGTEAF
TRBV15	.	ATSSRSEAF
TRBV7-9	.	ASSSTVSYEQY
TRBV4-1	TRBD1	ASSQGSTGDAF
TRBV11-2	.	ASQTGAGELF
TRBV18	TRBD1	ASHGTDNEKLF
TRBV5-1	TRBD2	ASSTGFIAGGQYNEQF
TRBV6-6	.	ASSYRDINSPLH
TRBV7-9	.	ASSFGGWNTEAF
TRBV9	TRBD1	ASSPGGTKNYGYT
TRBV12-5	TRBD1	ASGLEQGANYGYT
TRBV13	TRBD2	ASSFRGGGETQY